Reported below is one T cell receptor beta chain. Reverse transcription of roughly 0.5 to 1 ug RNA used random hexamers. An immunoSEQ multiplex PCR amplified TCR beta CDR3 over 54 Vbeta and 13 Jbeta. MiXCR, run by TCRdb on the immunoSEQ multiplex PCR reads, gives a single entry per CDR3 protein. The repertoire holds approximately 160,000 distinct CDR3 sequences, with about 90% as singletons. This sample stems from a study of CD8 T cells in Susac syndrome. Deletions cut 3 bases from V and 4 bases from J, with 10 bases between. The germline CDR1 and CDR2 sequences are MDHEN and SYDVKM. The CDR3 runs to 15 residues.

The source of this sequence is a human donor in good health. The sample taken for sequencing was CD4+ T cells from PBMCs. The gene calls are TRBV28 and TRBJ2-6; no clear D gene. The CDR3 here is CASSFRSSGANVLTF. CDR3 bases: TGTGCCAGCAGTTTTCGGTCTTCGGGGGCCAACGTCCTGACTTTC.